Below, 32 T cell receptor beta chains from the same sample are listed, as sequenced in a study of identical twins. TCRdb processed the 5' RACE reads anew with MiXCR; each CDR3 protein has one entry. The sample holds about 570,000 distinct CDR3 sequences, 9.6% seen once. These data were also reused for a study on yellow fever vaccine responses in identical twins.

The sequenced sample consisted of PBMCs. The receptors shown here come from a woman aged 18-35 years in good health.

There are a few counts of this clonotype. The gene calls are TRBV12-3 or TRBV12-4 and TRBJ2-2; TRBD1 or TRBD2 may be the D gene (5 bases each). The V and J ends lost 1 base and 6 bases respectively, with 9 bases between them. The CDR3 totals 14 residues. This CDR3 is CASSLVVGAGELFF. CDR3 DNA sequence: TGTGCCAGCAGTTTAGTAGTGGGGGCCGGGGAGCTGTTTTTT.

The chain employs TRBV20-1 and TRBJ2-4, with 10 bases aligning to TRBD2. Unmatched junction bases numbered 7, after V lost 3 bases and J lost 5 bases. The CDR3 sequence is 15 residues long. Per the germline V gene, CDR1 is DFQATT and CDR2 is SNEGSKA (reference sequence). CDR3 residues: CSARSLAGQQNIQYF. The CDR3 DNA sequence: TGCAGTGCTAGGTCACTAGCGGGGCAACAAAACATTCAGTACTTC.

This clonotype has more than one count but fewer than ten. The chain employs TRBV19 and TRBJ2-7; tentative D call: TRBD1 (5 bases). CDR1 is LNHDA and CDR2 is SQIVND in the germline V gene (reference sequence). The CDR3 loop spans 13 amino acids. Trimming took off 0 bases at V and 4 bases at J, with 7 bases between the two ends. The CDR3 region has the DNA TGTGCCAGTAGTATAGAAAGGGGTTACGAGCAGTACTTC. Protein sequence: CASSIERGYEQYF.

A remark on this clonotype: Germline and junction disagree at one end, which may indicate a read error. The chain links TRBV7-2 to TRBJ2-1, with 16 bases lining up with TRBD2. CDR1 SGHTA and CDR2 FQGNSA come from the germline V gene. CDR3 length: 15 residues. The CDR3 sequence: CASSSQVGLAGGRDF. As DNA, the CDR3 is TGTGCCAGCAGCTCCCAAGTGGGACTAGCGGGAGGGCGCGACTTC.

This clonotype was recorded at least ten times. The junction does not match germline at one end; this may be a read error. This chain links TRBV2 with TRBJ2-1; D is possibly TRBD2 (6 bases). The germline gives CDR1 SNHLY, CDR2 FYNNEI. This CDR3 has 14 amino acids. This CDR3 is CASSLVNRDSTTVF. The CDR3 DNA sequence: TGTGCCAGCAGCCTAGTAAACCGGGACTCGACTACGGTCTTC.

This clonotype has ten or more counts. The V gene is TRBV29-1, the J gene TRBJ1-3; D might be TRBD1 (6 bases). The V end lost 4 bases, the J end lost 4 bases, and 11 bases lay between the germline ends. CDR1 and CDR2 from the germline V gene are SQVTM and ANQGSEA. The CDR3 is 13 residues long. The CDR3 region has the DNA TGCAGCGTTGTAGGGGGAACAGGAAACACCATATATTTT. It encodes CSVVGGTGNTIYF.

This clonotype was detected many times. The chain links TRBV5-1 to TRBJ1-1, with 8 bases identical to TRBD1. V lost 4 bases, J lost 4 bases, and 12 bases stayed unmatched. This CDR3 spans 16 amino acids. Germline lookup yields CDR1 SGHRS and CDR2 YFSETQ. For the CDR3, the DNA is TGCGCCAGCAGCCCGGGGGACCGGACAGGGAGCACTGAAGCTTTCTTT. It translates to CASSPGDRTGSTEAFF. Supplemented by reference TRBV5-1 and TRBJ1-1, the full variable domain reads KAGVTQTPRYLIKTRGQQVTLSCSPISGHRSVSWYQQTPGQGLQFLFEYFSETQRNKGNFPGRFSGRQFSNSRSEMNVSTLELGDSALYLCASSPGDRTGSTEAFFGQGTRLTVV.

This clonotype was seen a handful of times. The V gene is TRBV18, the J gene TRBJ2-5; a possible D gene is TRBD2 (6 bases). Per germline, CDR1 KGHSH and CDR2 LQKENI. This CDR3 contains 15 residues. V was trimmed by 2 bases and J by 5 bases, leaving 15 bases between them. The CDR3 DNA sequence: TGTGCCAGCTCACCAACGGGGCGCGGAGGGGAGACCCAGTACTTC. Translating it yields CASSPTGRGGETQYF.

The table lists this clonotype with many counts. Written as DNA, the CDR3 is TGTGCCAGCAGTTCAGGGCGTGAAAAACTGTTTTTT. It encodes CASSSGREKLFF. The chain couples TRBV28 to TRBJ1-4; tentatively, D is TRBD1 (5 bases). Germline CDR1 MDHEN, CDR2 SYDVKM. Trimming took 4 bases from V and 7 from J, leaving 7 bases between them. The CDR3 covers 12 residues.

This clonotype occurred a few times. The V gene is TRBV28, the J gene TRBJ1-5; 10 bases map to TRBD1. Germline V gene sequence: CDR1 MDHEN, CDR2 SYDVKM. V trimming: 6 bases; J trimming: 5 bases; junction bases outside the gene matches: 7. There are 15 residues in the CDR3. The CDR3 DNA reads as TGTGCCAGCAGGACGGGACAGGGGTTTTATCAGCCCCAGCATTTT. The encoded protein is CASRTGQGFYQPQHF.

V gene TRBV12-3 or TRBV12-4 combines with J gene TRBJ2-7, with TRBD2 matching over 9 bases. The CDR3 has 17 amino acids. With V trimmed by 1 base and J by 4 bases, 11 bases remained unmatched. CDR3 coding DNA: TGTGCCAGCAGTTTAGGGGGACTAGCACCCTTTTTATACGAGCAGTACTTC. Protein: CASSLGGLAPFLYEQYF.

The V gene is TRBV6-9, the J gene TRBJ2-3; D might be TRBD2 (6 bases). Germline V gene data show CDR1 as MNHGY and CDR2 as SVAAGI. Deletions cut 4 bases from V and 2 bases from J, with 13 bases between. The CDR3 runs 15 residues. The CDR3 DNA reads TGTGCCAGCAGTTTGTGGGCGGGGCACACAGATACGCAGTATTTT. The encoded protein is CASSLWAGHTDTQYF.

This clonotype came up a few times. Here the CDR3 DNA reads TGTGCCAGCAGGACGGGACAGGGGGTCACCGGGGAGCTGTTTTTT. Amino acid sequence: CASRTGQGVTGELFF. V usage is TRBV6-2 or TRBV6-3 and J usage is TRBJ2-2, with 11 bases that match TRBD1. The V and J ends lost 6 bases and 4 bases, in that order; junction bases with no gene match: 4. The CDR3 extends over 15 amino acids. The V gene's germline CDR1 is MNHEY and CDR2 SVGEGT.

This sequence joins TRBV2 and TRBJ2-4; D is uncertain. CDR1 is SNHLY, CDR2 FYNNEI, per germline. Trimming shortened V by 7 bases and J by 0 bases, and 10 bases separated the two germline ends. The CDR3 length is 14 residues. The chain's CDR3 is CASKDALAKNIQYF. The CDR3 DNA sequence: TGTGCCAGCAAGGACGCCCTAGCCAAAAACATTCAGTACTTC.

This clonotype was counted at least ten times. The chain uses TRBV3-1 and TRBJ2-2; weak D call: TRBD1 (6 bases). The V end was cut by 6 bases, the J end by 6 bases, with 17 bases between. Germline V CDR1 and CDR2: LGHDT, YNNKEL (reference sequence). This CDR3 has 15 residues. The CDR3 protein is CASRSTGSVAGELFF. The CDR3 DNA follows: TGTGCCAGCAGATCAACAGGGTCGGTTGCCGGGGAGCTGTTTTTT.

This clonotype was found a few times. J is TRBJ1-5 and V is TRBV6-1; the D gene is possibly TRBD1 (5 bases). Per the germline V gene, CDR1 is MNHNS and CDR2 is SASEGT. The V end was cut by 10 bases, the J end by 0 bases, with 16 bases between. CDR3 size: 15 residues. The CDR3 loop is CATQRGGNSNQPQHF. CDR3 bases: TGTGCCACCCAGAGGGGAGGGAATAGCAATCAGCCCCAGCATTTT.

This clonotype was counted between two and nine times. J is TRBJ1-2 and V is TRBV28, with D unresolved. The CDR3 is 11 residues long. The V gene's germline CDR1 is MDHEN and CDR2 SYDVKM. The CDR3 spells CISGSQDGYTF. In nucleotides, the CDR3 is TGTATCTCCGGGAGCCAGGATGGCTACACCTTC.

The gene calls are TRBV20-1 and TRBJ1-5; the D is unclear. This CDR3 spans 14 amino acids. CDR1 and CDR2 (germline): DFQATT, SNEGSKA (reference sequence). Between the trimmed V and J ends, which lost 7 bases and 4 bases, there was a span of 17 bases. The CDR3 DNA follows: TGCAGTGTGGTGGCCGGACTATTAAATCAGCCCCAGCATTTT. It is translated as CSVVAGLLNQPQHF.

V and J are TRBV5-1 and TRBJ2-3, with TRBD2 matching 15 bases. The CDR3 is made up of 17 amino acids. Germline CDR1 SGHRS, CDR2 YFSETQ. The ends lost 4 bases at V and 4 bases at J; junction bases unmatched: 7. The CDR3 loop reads CASSPRTSGGASDTQYF. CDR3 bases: TGCGCCAGCAGCCCTCGGACTAGCGGGGGGGCATCAGATACGCAGTATTTT.

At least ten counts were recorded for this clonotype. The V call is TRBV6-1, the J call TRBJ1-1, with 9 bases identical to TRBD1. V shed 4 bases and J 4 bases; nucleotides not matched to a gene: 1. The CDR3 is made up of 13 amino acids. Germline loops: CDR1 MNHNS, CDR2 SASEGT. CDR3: CASSADRGTEAFF. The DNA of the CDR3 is TGTGCCAGCAGTGCGGACAGGGGCACTGAAGCTTTCTTT.

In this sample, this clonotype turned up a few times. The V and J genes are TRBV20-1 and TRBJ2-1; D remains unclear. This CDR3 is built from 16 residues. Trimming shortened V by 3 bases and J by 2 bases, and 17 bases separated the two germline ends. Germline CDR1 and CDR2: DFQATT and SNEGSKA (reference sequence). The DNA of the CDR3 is TGCAGTGCTAGTCCGGCAGCCCGAGGAACCTACAATGAGCAGTTCTTC. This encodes CSASPAARGTYNEQFF.

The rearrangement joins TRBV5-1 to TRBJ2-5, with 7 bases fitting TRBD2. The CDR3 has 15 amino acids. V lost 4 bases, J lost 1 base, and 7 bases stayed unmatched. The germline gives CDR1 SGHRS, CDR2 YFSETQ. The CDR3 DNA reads TGCGCCAGCAGCACCCGACTAGCTAGCCAAGAGACCCAGTACTTC. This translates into CASSTRLASQETQYF.

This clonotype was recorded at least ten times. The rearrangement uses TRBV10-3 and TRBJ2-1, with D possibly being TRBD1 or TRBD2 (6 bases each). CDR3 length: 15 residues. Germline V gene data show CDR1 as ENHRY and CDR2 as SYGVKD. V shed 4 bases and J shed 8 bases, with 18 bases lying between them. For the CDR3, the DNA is TGTGCCATCAGTGTCAAGGGGGGAGAGAGCGATGAGCAGTTCTTC. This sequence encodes CAISVKGGESDEQFF.

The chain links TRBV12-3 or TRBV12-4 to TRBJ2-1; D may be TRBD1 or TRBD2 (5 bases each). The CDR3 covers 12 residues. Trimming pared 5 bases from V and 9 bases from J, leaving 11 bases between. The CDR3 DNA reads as TGTGCCAGCAGTGGGACCTCTAGTGAGCAGTTCTTC. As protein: CASSGTSSEQFF.

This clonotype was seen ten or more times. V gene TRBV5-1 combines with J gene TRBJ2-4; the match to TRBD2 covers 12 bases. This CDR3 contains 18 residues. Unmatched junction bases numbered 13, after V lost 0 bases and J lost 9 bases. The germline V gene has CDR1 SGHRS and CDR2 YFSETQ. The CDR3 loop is CASSLVASGRAEKTIQYF. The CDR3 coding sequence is TGCGCCAGCAGCTTGGTTGCTAGCGGGAGGGCCGAAAAGACCATTCAGTACTTC.

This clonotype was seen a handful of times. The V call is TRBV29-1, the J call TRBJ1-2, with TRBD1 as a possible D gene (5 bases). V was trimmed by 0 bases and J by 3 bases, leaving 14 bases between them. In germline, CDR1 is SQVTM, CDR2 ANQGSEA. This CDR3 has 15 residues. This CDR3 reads CSVEEGAGSYYGYTF. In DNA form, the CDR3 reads TGCAGCGTTGAAGAAGGGGCAGGGTCCTACTATGGCTACACCTTC.

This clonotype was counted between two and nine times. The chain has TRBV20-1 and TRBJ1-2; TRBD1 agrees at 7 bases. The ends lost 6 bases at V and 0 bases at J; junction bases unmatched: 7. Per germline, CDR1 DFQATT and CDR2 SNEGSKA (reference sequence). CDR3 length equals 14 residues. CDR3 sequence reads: CSAPRDSPNYGYTF. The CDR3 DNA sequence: TGCAGTGCCCCAAGGGACAGCCCTAACTATGGCTACACCTTC.

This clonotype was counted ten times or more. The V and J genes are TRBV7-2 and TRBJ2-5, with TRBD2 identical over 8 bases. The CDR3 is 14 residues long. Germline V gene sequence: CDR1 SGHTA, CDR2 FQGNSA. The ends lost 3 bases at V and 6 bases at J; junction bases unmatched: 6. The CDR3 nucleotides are TGTGCCAGCAGCTTTCAGCGGGAGTCAAAGACCCAGTACTTC. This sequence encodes CASSFQRESKTQYF.

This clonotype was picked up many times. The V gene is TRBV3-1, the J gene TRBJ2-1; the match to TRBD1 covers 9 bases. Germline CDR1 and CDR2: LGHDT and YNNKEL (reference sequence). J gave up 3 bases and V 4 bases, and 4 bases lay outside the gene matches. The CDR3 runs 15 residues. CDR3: CASSLTGGGYNEQFF. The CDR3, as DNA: TGTGCCAGCAGCCTGACAGGGGGGGGCTACAATGAGCAGTTCTTC.

CDR3 amino acids: CSASLTDFNSPLHF. The CDR3 nucleotides are TGCAGTGCTAGCCTGACAGATTTTAATTCACCCCTCCACTTT. This chain links TRBV20-1 with TRBJ1-6; a weak D match, TRBD1 (5 bases). The CDR3 extends over 14 amino acids. The V gene's germline CDR1 is DFQATT and CDR2 SNEGSKA (reference sequence). Trimming cost V 3 bases and J 6 bases, with 12 bases left between them.

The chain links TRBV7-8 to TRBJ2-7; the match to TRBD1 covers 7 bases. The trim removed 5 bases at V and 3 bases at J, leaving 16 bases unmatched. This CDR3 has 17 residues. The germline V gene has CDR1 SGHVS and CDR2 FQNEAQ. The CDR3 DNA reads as TGTGCCAGCAGCCCCCCCATTACGGGACAGCGCAACTACGAGCAGTACTTC. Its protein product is CASSPPITGQRNYEQYF.

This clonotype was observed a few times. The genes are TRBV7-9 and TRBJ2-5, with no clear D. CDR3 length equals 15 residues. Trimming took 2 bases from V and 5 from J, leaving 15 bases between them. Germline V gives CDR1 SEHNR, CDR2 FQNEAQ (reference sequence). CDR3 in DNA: TGTGCCAGCAGCTTAACGCGGAAAGTATGGGAGACCCAGTACTTC. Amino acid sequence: CASSLTRKVWETQYF.